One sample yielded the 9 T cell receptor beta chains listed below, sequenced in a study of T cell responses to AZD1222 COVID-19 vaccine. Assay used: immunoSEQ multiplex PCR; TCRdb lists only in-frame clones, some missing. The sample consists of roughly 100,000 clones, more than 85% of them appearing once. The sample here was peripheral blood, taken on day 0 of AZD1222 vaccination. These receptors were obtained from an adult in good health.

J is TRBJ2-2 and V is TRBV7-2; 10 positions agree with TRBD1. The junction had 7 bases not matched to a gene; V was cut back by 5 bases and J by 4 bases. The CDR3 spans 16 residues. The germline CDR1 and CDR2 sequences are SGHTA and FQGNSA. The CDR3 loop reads CASSPGGQGSTGELFF. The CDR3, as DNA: TGTGCCAGCAGCCCGGGGGGACAGGGGTCCACCGGGGAGCTGTTTTTT. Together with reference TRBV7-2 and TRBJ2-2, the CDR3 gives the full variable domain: GAGVSQSPSNKVTEKGKDVELRCDPISGHTALYWYRQSLGQGLEFLIYFQGNSAPDKSGLPSDRFSAERTGGSVSTLTIQRTQQEDSAVYLCASSPGGQGSTGELFFGEGSRLTVL.

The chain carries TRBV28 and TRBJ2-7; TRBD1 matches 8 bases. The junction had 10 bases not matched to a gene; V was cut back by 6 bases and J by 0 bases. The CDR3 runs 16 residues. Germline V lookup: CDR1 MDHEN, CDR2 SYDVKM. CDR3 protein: CASRVYDRGISYEQYF. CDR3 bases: TGTGCCAGCAGAGTCTACGACAGGGGAATCTCCTACGAGCAGTACTTC. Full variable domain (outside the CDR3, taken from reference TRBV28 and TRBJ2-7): DVKVTQSSRYLVKRTGEKVFLECVQDMDHENMFWYRQDPGLGLRLIYFSYDVKMKEKGDIPEGYSVSREKKERFSLILESASTNQTSMYLCASRVYDRGISYEQYFGPGTRLTVT.

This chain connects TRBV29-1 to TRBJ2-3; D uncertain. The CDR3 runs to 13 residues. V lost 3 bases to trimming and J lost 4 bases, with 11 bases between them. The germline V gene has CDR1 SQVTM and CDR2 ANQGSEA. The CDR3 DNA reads TGCAGCGTTGACTTACTAAACTCAGATACGCAGTATTTT. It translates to CSVDLLNSDTQYF.

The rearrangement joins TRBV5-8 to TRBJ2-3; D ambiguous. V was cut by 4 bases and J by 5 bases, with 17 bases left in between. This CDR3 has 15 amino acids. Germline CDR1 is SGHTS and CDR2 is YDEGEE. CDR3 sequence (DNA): TGTGCCAGCAGCCGGTGGGGTAGTATCGGAGATACGCAGTATTTT. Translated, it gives CASSRWGSIGDTQYF.

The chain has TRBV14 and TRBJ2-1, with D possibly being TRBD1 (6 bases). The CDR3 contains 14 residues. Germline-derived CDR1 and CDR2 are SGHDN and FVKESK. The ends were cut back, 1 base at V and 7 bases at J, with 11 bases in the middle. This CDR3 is CASSQVSDRNEQFF. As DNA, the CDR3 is TGTGCCAGCAGCCAAGTGTCCGACAGGAATGAGCAGTTCTTC.

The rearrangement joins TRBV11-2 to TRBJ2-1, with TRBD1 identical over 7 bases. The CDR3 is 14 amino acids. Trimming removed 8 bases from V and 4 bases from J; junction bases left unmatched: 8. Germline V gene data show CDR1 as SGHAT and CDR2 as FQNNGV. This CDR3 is CASRALTGYNEQFF. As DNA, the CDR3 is TGTGCCAGCCGCGCCCTGACAGGGTACAATGAGCAGTTCTTC.

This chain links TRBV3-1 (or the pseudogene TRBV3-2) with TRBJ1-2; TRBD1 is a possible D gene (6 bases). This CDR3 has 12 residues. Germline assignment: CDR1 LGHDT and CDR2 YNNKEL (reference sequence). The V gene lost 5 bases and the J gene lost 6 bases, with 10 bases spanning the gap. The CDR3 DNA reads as TGTGCCAGCAGCTACAGGGAAAATGGCTACACCTTC. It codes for CASSYRENGYTF.

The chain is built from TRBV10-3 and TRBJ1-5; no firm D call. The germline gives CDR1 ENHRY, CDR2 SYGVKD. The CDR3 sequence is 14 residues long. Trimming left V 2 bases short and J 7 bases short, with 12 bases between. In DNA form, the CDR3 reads TGTGCCATCAGTGAGAAGGAGGGTCGACAGCCCCAGCATTTT. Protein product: CAISEKEGRQPQHF.

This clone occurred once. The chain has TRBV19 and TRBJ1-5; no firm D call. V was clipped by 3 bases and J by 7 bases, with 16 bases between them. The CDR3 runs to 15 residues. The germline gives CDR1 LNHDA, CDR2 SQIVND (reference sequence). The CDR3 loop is CASSMTGARTQPQHF. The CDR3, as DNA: TGTGCCAGTAGTATGACTGGAGCCAGGACCCAGCCCCAGCATTTT.